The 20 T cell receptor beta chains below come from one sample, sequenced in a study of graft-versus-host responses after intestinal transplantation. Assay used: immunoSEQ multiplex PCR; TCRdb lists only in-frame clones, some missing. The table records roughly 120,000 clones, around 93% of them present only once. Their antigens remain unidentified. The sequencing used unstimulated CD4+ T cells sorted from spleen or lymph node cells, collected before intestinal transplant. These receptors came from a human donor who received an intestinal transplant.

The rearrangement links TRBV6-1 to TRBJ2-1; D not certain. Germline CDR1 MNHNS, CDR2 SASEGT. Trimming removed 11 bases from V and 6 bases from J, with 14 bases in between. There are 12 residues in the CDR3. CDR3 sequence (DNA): TGTGCCGTGACGACGAGGTTCAATGAGCAGTTCTTC. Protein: CAVTTRFNEQFF.

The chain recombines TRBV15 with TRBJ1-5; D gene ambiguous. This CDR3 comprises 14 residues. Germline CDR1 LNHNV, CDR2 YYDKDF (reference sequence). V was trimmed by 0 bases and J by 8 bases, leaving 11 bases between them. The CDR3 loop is CATSRDWDEKPQHF. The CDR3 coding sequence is TGTGCCACCAGCAGAGATTGGGATGAGAAGCCCCAGCATTTT.

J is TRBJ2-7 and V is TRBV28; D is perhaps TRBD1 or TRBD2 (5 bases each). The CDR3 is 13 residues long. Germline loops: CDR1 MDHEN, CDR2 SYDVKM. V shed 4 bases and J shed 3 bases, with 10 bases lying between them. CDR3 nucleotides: TGTGCCAGCAGTTCGGGGCCTTACTACGAGCAGTACTTC. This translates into CASSSGPYYEQYF.

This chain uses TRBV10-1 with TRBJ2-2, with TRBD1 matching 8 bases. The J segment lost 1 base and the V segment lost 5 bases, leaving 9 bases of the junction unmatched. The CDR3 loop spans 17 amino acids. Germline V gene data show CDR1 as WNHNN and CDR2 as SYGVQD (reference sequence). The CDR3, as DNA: TGCGCCAGCAGTTCCATACCCGGACAGGGGAACACCGGGGAGCTGTTTTTT. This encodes CASSSIPGQGNTGELFF.

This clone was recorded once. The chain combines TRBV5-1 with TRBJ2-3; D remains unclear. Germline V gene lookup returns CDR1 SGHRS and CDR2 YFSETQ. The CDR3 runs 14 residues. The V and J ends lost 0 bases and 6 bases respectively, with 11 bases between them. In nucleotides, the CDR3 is TGCGCCAGCAGCTTGGGGGCCGATGCGGATACGCAGTATTTT. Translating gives CASSLGADADTQYF.

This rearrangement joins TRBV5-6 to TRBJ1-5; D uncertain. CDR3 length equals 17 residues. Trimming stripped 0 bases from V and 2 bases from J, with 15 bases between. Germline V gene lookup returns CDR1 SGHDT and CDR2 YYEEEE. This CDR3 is CASSLAGAGGGNQPQHF. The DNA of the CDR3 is TGTGCCAGCAGCTTGGCCGGAGCAGGCGGTGGCAATCAGCCCCAGCATTTT.

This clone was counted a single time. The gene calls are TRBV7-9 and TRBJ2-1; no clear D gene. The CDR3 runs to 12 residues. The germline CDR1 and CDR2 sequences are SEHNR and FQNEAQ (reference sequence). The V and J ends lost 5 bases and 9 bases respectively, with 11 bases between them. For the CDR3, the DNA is TGTGCCAGCAGCACGATAGCAGTTGAGCAGTTCTTC. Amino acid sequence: CASSTIAVEQFF.

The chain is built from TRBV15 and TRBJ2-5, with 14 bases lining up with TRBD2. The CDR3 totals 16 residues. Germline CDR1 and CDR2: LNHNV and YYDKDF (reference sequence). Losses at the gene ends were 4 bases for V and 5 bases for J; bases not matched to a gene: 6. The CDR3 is CATSNGTSGSRETQYF. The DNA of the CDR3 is TGTGCCACCAGCAACGGGACTAGCGGGAGTAGGGAGACCCAGTACTTC. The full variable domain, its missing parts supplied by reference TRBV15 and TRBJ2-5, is DAMVIQNPRYQVTQFGKPVTLSCSQTLNHNVMYWYQQKSSQAPKLLFHYYDKDFNNEADTPDNFQSRRPNTSFCFLDIRSPGLGDTAMYLCATSNGTSGSRETQYFGPGTRLLVL.

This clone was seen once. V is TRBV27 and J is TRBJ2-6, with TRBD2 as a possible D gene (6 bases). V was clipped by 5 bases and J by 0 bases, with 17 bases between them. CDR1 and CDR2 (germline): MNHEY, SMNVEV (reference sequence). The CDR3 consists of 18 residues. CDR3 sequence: CASSVAGPTFSGANVLTF. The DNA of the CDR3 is TGTGCCAGCAGTGTCGCGGGACCAACTTTCTCTGGGGCCAACGTCCTGACTTTC.

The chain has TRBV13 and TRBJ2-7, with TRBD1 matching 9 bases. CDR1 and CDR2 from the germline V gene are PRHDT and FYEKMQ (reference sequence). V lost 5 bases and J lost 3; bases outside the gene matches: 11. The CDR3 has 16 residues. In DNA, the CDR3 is TGTGCCAGCAGCCCCCAAACCGGGACAGGGAGCTACGAGCAGTACTTC. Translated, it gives CASSPQTGTGSYEQYF.

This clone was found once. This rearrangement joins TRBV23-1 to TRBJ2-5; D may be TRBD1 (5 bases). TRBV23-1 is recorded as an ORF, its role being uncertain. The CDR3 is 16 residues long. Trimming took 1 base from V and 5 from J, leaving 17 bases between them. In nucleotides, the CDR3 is TGCGCCAGCAGTCAATTAAGGGCACAGGAAGGGGAGACCCAGTACTTC. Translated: CASSQLRAQEGETQYF.

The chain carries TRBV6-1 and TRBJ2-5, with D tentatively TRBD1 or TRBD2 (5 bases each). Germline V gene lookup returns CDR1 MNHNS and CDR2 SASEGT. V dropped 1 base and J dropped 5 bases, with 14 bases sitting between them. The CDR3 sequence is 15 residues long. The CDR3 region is CASSEGGTRRETQYF. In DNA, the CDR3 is TGTGCCAGCAGTGAAGGTGGGACCCGACGGGAGACCCAGTACTTC.

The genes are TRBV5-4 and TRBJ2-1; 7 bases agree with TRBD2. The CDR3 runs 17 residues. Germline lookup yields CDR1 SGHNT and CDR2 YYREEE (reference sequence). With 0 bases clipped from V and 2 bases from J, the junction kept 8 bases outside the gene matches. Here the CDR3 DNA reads TGTGCCAGCAGCTTGGGGGGGAGCGGGACGACCTACAATGAGCAGTTCTTC. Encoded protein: CASSLGGSGTTYNEQFF.

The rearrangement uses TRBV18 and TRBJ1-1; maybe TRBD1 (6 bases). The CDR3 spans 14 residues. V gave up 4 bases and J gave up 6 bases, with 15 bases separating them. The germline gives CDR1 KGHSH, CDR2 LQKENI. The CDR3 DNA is TGTGCCAGCTCACGCTCTAGGGGGGAGGCTGAAGCTTTCTTT. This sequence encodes CASSRSRGEAEAFF.

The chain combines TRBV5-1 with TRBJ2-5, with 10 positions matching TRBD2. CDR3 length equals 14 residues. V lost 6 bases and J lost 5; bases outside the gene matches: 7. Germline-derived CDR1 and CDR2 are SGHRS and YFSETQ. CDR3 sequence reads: CASKAGGPGETQYF. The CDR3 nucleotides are TGCGCCAGCAAAGCGGGAGGGCCGGGGGAGACCCAGTACTTC.

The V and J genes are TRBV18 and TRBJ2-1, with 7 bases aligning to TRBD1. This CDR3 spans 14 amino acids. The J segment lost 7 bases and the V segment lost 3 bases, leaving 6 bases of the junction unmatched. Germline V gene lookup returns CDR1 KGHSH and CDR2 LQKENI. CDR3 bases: TGTGCCAGCTCACCGTTCGACAGGGAAAATGAGCAGTTCTTC. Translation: CASSPFDRENEQFF.

The CDR3 nucleotides are TGTGCCAGCAGAGTCGTCGGGAATGAGCAGTTCTTC. It yields the protein CASRVVGNEQFF. This chain links TRBV6-1 with TRBJ2-1, with D unclear. The CDR3 has 12 residues. V shed 6 bases and J shed 7 bases, with 10 bases lying between them. CDR1 and CDR2 (germline): MNHNS, SASEGT.

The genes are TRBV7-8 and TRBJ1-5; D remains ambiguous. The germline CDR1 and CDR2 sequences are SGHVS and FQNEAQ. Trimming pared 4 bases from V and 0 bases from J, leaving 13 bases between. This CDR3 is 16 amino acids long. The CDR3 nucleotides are TGTGCCAGCAGCTCTGTTCGGTCGAATAGCAATCAGCCCCAGCATTTT. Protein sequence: CASSSVRSNSNQPQHF.

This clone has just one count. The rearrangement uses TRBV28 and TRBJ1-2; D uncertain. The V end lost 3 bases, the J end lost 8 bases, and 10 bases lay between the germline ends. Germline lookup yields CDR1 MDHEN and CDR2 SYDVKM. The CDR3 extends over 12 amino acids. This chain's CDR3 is CASSLGQGGYTF. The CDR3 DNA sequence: TGTGCCAGCAGTTTGGGTCAAGGAGGCTACACCTTC.

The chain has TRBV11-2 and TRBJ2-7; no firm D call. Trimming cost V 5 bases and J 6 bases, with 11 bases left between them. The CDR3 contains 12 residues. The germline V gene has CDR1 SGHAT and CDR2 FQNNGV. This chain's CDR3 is CASSLWGLEQYF. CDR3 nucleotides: TGTGCCAGCAGCCTCTGGGGTCTCGAGCAGTACTTC.